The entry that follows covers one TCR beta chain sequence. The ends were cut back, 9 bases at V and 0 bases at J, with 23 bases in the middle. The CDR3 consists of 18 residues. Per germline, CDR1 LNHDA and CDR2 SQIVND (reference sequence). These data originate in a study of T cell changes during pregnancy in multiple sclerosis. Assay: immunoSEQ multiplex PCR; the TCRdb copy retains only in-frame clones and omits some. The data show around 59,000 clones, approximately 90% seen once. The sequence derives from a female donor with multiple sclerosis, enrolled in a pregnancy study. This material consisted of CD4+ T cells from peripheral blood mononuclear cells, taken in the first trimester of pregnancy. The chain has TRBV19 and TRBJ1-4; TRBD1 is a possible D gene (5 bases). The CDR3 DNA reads TGTGCCAGGATGACAGAAAAACTCTCGACTGCAACTAATGAAAAACTGTTTTTT. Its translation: CARMTEKLSTATNEKLFF.